The 8 T cell receptor beta chains below come from one sample, sequenced in a study of cytomegalovirus exposure and HLA in healthy donors. 13 Jbeta primers and 60 Vbeta primers were used for the PCR. TCRdb keeps only in-frame clones here, not all; method: immunoSEQ multiplex PCR. The profile shows 130,000 or so clones, approximately 75% of them singletons. The sample was PBMCs. These receptors all come from a male donor in good health and CMV-seronegative.

V gene TRBV5-1 combines with J gene TRBJ2-5; tentative D call: TRBD1 (6 bases). The V end lost 4 bases, the J end lost 3 bases, and 16 bases lay between the germline ends. The CDR3 runs to 15 residues. Germline V CDR1 and CDR2: SGHRS, YFSETQ. The CDR3 reads CASSPMASGEETQYF. For the CDR3, the DNA is TGCGCCAGCAGCCCGATGGCTTCAGGGGAAGAGACCCAGTACTTC.

There are a few counts of this clone. The chain combines TRBV5-5 with TRBJ2-7; the match to TRBD2 covers 7 bases. The CDR3 length is 15 residues. Germline V gives CDR1 SGHKS, CDR2 YYEKEE (reference sequence). The V gene end was trimmed by 4 bases and the J gene end by 1 base; junction bases not matched to a gene: 8. For the CDR3, the DNA is TGTGCCAGCAGCCCGGGGTACGGGGGGTCCTACGAGCAGTACTTC. This gives the protein CASSPGYGGSYEQYF.

The chain links TRBV6-5 to TRBJ2-3; D is perhaps TRBD2 (5 bases). Germline values: CDR1 MNHEY, CDR2 SVGAGI. With 0 bases removed from V and 0 bases from J, the gap between germline ends came to 10 bases. The CDR3 runs 16 residues. CDR3 region: CASSYSLLASTDTQYF. CDR3 DNA: TGTGCCAGCAGTTACTCCCTCCTAGCAAGCACAGATACGCAGTATTTT.

This clone was seen only once. The rearrangement links TRBV4-3 to TRBJ2-5; a possible D gene is TRBD2 (7 bases). The germline V and J ends were trimmed by 3 bases and 5 bases, with 13 bases remaining between them. This CDR3 comprises 14 residues. CDR1 is LGHNA, CDR2 YSLEER, per germline. The CDR3 bases are TGCGCCAGCAGCCAGGGGAGGGGGGGTGAGACCCAGTACTTC. The encoded protein is CASSQGRGGETQYF.

The chain is built from TRBV19 and TRBJ2-3; 11 bases align to TRBD1. The germline V gene encodes CDR1 LNHDA and CDR2 SQIVND (reference sequence). Trimming took 6 bases from V and 4 from J; bases not matched to a gene: 6. The CDR3 consists of 15 residues. CDR3 DNA sequence: TGTGCCAGTAGGGGGAGGACAGGGGGCGCAGATACGCAGTATTTT. Protein: CASRGRTGGADTQYF.

The chain carries TRBV27 and TRBJ2-1; no clear D. Germline V gene sequence: CDR1 MNHEY, CDR2 SMNVEV (reference sequence). There are 16 residues in the CDR3. The ends were cut back, 4 bases at V and 0 bases at J, with 13 bases in the middle. CDR3 region: CASSSLSLSSYNEQFF. In DNA, the CDR3 is TGTGCCAGCAGTTCCCTTAGCCTGAGCTCCTACAATGAGCAGTTCTTC.

The rearrangement links TRBV11-2 to TRBJ2-3; D gene unclear. The CDR3 is 16 amino acids. V lost 3 bases and J 1 base, leaving 14 bases between the germline ends. Germline CDR1 is SGHAT and CDR2 is FQNNGV. CDR3 coding DNA: TGTGCCAGCAGCTTCAACACCCATTTGGGCACAGATACGCAGTATTTT. Translation gives CASSFNTHLGTDTQYF.

The V call is TRBV7-2, the J call TRBJ1-5, with unresolved D. CDR1 and CDR2 from the germline V gene are SGHTA and FQGNSA. Trimming pared 3 bases from V and 0 bases from J, leaving 9 bases between. The CDR3 extends over 15 amino acids. This CDR3 reads CASSFSGVSNQPQHF. CDR3 nucleotides: TGTGCCAGCAGCTTCAGCGGGGTTAGCAATCAGCCCCAGCATTTT.